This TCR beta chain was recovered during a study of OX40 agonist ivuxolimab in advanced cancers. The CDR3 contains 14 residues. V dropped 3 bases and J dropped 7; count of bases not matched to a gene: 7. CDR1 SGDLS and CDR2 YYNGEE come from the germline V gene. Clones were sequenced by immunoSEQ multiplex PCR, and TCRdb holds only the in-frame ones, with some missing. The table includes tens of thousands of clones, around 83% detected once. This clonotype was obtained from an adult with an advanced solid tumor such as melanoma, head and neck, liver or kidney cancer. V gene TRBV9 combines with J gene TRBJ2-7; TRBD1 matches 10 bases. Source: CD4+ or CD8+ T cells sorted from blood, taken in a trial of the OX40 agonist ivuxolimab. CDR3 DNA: TGTGCCAGCAGCGCCCGACAGGGGGCAGGGGAGCAGTACTTC. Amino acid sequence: CASSARQGAGEQYF.